Sequencing of this TCR beta chain was carried out in a study of blood T cells in healthy people across ages. Donors were systemically healthy Caucasian individuals from Russia aged about 6 to 95 years. Study findings and constraints: Measured against age, TCR beta diversity per million T cells decreased in a roughly linear manner.

PCR was performed a second time for roughly 6 to 12 cycles using a sample-barcoded 5' primer and a J-beta primer mix. Tagging of each cDNA molecule was performed by a template-switch adaptor with 12 random nucleotides. MiXCR was run by TCRdb on the 5' RACE reads, yielding one entry per CDR3 protein. The sample includes 850,000 to 1,100,000 distinct CDR3 sequences, more than 30% seen only once; the top ten take roughly 14%. Concerning this clonotype: As yet, its antigen is unknown.

CDR3 length: 13 residues. The germline V gene has CDR1 LGHDT and CDR2 YNNKEL (reference sequence). This sequence joins TRBV3-1 and TRBJ2-4; D gene uncertain. The J call may not be correct, given that the DNA end is closer to TRBJ2-7. The specimen sequenced was blood. This sequence was found in a man younger than 30 in good health. This CDR3 is CASSQEAWGEQYF. CDR3 in DNA: TGTGCCAGCAGCCAAGAAGCGTGGGGCGAGCAGTACTTC.